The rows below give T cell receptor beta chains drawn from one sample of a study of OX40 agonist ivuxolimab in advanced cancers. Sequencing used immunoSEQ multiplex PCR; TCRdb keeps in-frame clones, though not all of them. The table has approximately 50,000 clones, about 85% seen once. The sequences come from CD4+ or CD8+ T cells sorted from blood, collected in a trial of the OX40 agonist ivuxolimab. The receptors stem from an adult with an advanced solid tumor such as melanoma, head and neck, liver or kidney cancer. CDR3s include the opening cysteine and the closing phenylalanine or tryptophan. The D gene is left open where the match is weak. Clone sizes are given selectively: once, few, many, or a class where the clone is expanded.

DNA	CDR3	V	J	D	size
TGTGCCAGCAGCATGGGACCGAGTCGGGGCTATACCTTC	CASSMGPSRGYTF	TRBV11-2	TRBJ1-2	NA	NA
TGTGCCAGCAGCTTAAGGGACAGTAATCAGCCCCAGCATTTT	CASSLRDSNQPQHF	TRBV7-2	TRBJ1-5	TRBD1	once
TGTGCCTGGAGTGGGGGAGGAGATACGCAGTATTTT	CAWSGGGDTQYF	TRBV30	TRBJ2-3	NA	NA
TGTGCCAGCAGTTGGGACCGCTCGTCTGGAAACACCATATATTTT	CASSWDRSSGNTIYF	TRBV14	TRBJ1-3	NA	NA
TGTGCCAGCTCACCTAACAGGGAAGGCGGCTACACCTTC	CASSPNREGGYTF	TRBV18	TRBJ1-2	NA	NA
TGTGCCAGCAGCCCAACTAGCGGGTACTTTGGACACGAGCAGTACTTC	CASSPTSGYFGHEQYF	TRBV7-2	TRBJ2-7	TRBD2	NA
TGCGCCAGCAGCTTGGGCCCGGGCCCAGGGGCCAACGTCCTGACTTTC	CASSLGPGPGANVLTF	TRBV5-1	TRBJ2-6	NA	once
TGTGCCAGCAGCTTGCACCAATTAGGAGGAAATCAGCCCCAGCATTTT	CASSLHQLGGNQPQHF	TRBV5-5	TRBJ1-5	NA	NA
TGTGCCAGCAGCGAAGATGGACTAGCGGGTACCGGGGAGCTGTTTTTT	CASSEDGLAGTGELFF	TRBV11-3	TRBJ2-2	TRBD2	NA
TGTGCCAGCAGCTTAGAGGTCGGGGAGCTGTTTTTT	CASSLEVGELFF	TRBV7-6	TRBJ2-2	NA	NA
TGTGCCAGCAGCTTAGGCAGGGGGCGACAGCCCCAGCATTTT	CASSLGRGRQPQHF	TRBV7-2	TRBJ1-5	TRBD1	NA
TGTGCCAGCAGCGCCCCGGGACCTACGCAGTATTTT	CASSAPGPTQYF	TRBV9	TRBJ2-3	NA	NA
TGTGCCAGTAGTACATATGCGGGAGCGGCAGATACGCAGTATTTT	CASSTYAGAADTQYF	TRBV19	TRBJ2-3	TRBD2	few
TGCGCCAGCAGCACGACTAGCGGGAGACCGGCCGGGGAGCTGTTTTTT	CASSTTSGRPAGELFF	TRBV5-1	TRBJ2-2	TRBD2	NA
TGTGCCAGCTCTCCTCGGACCGGGGAGCTGTTTTTT	CASSPRTGELFF	TRBV18	TRBJ2-2	NA	NA
TGTGCCAGCAGCTTGGGACAGGTCCAAGGGGAGACCCAGTACTTC	CASSLGQVQGETQYF	TRBV7-9	TRBJ2-5	TRBD1	few
TGTGCCAGCAGCTTAGGAGGGGGACTAGCGGGAGTCTGGGAGCAGTACTTC	CASSLGGGLAGVWEQYF	TRBV7-2	TRBJ2-7	TRBD2	NA
TGTGCCAGTGCTAGGGAGGGGGCAGCCAAAAACATTCAGTACTTC	CASAREGAAKNIQYF	TRBV2	TRBJ2-4	NA	NA
TGTGCCAGCAGTTTTGGAGGGACTAGCGGTTCCACAGATACGCAGTATTTT	CASSFGGTSGSTDTQYF	TRBV28	TRBJ2-3	TRBD2	few
TGTGCCAGCAGTTTCCACGCACCTACTGGGGGCTATGGCTACACCTTC	CASSFHAPTGGYGYTF	TRBV28	TRBJ1-2	NA	NA
TGTGCCAGCATTCCCCTCCCGTTGGCAGGGGGGAAAGAGACCCAGTACTTC	CASIPLPLAGGKETQYF	TRBV28	TRBJ2-5	NA	NA
TGTGCCAGCAGCTCCTTATCCGGGACAGGCCATTACGAGCAGTACTTC	CASSSLSGTGHYEQYF	TRBV11-2	TRBJ2-7	TRBD1	NA
TGTGCCAGCAGCGGAAAAGGAGTATACGAGCAGTACTTC	CASSGKGVYEQYF	TRBV11-2	TRBJ2-7	NA	NA
TGTGCCGGAGATGGGGCTAGCGGGAGGTACGAGCAGTACTTC	CAGDGASGRYEQYF	TRBV30	TRBJ2-7	TRBD2	NA
TGCGCCAGCAGCCAAGATGGCGGGAGCTGGAATGAGCAGTTCTTC	CASSQDGGSWNEQFF	TRBV4-1	TRBJ2-1	TRBD2	NA
TGTGCCAGCAGCCTCAAGCGGGGGGGCACAGATACGCAGTATTTT	CASSLKRGGTDTQYF	TRBV7-3	TRBJ2-3	TRBD2	NA
TGTGCCAGCAGCGATAACACAGATACGCAGTATTTT	CASSDNTDTQYF	TRBV7-9	TRBJ2-3	NA	medium-sized
TGTGCCAGCAGCAAAGCGACGGGGACAGGCCAACTCACTGAAGCTTTCTTT	CASSKATGTGQLTEAFF	TRBV21-1	TRBJ1-1	NA	NA
TGTGCCAGCAGCTTAAGGGACAGGGGAAACGAGCAGTACTTC	CASSLRDRGNEQYF	TRBV7-8	TRBJ2-7	TRBD1	NA
TGTGCCAGCAGTTTACCAGGGGACGGGTACGAGCAGTACTTC	CASSLPGDGYEQYF	TRBV28	TRBJ2-7	NA	NA
TGTGCCAGCAGCCAAAGCGGGAGTTACGAGCAGTACTTC	CASSQSGSYEQYF	TRBV9	TRBJ2-7	TRBD2	NA
TGTGCCAGCAGTTTTGTCCGCATAGGAGCGGGTAGCTCCTACGAGCAGTACTTC	CASSFVRIGAGSSYEQYF	TRBV28	TRBJ2-7	NA	NA
TGTGCCAGCAGTCTTCTGACTAGCGTAGGAGAGACCCAGTACTTC	CASSLLTSVGETQYF	TRBV28	TRBJ2-5	TRBD2	few
TGTGCCAGCAGCTTAGCGCTCCAGGCCGGGGCCTACGAGCAGTACTTC	CASSLALQAGAYEQYF	TRBV7-2	TRBJ2-7	NA	NA
TGTGCCAGCAGCTTCATAAACCAAAGAGAAGCTTTCTTT	CASSFINQREAFF	TRBV5-4	TRBJ1-1	NA	NA
TGTGCCAGCTCACCGGGGGTATCTAATGAAAAACTGTTTTTT	CASSPGVSNEKLFF	TRBV18	TRBJ1-4	NA	once
TGCAGCGTTGACGGGATGACCTACAATGAGCAGTTCTTC	CSVDGMTYNEQFF	TRBV29-1	TRBJ2-1	NA	NA
TGTGCCAGCAGTACTCCGGGACAGGGATTCGAGACCCAGTACTTC	CASSTPGQGFETQYF	TRBV27	TRBJ2-5	TRBD1	NA
TGTGCCAGCAGCCCCACTAGCGGGAGCAATGAGCAGTTCTTC	CASSPTSGSNEQFF	TRBV7-2	TRBJ2-1	TRBD2	NA
TGTGCCAGCAGCCAAGTGGACGGTTATAGCAATCAGCCCCAGCATTTT	CASSQVDGYSNQPQHF	TRBV4-2	TRBJ1-5	NA	NA
TGTGCCAGCAGCTCCCCCGGGAGACATACGCAGTATTTT	CASSSPGRHTQYF	TRBV13	TRBJ2-3	NA	few
TGCGCCAGCAGCCCCGCAGGGGGCGCGGGTAATGAAAAACTGTTTTTT	CASSPAGGAGNEKLFF	TRBV4-3	TRBJ1-4	TRBD1	few
TGTGCCACCAGCAGCCTACAGGAAGTGAACACTGAAGCTTTCTTT	CATSSLQEVNTEAFF	TRBV15	TRBJ1-1	NA	NA
TGTGCCAGTCATTGGGGGAATCAGCCCCAGCATTTT	CASHWGNQPQHF	TRBV19	TRBJ1-5	NA	few
TGTGCCAGCAGCCAAAATAGCGGGAGCACAGATACGCAGTATTTT	CASSQNSGSTDTQYF	TRBV11-2	TRBJ2-3	TRBD2	NA
TGTGCCAGCAAAGGGGGGTGGGCTGGCTACACCTTC	CASKGGWAGYTF	TRBV7-2	TRBJ1-2	NA	once